This T cell receptor (beta chain) appears in the sequencing data of a study of breast tumors, draining lymph nodes, adjacent tissues. Regarding the study as a whole: Data fit most tumor T cells coming from lymph node, expanding in tumor. Data only fit, rather than demonstrated, lymph node origin of most tumor T cells. Tumor repertoires ranked between lymph nodes and nontumor tissue in diversity, with V and J gene preferences.

One entry per CDR3 protein, called by TCRdb with MiXCR from the multiplex PCR reads. Of approximately 230,000 distinct CDR3 sequences listed, about 34% are singletons. Breast cancer patients provided tissue from their axillary draining lymph nodes. Note on this clonotype: As yet, its antigen is unknown. One end of the junction fails to match germline, which may point to a read error.

The CDR3 consists of 15 residues. Germline V gives CDR1 MNHEY, CDR2 SVGAGI. The sequence derives from a female donor with breast cancer. Some clones in this sample may be carry-over from other donors' samples. Material: axillary lymph node tissue. The rearrangement uses TRBV6-5 and TRBJ1-2; no reliable D call. Here the CDR3 reads CASSHSKAGPYGYTF. The CDR3 DNA reads as TGTGCCAGCAGTCACTCGAAGGCAGGTCCCTATGGCTACACCTTC.